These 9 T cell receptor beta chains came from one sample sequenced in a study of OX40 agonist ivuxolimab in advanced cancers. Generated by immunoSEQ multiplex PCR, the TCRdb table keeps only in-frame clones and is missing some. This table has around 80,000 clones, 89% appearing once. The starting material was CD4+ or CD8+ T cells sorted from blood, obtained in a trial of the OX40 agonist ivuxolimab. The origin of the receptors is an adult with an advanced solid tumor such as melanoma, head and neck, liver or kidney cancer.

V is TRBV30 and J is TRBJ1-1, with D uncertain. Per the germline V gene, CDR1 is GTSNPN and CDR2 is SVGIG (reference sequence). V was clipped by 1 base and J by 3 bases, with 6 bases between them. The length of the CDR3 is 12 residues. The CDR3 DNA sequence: TGTGCCTGGAGTGACACAGACACTGAAGCTTTCTTT. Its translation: CAWSDTDTEAFF.

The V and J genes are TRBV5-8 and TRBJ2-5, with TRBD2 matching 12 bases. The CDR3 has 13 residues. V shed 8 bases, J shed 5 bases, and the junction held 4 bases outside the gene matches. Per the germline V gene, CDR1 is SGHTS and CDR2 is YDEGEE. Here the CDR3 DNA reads TGTGCCAGTGGACTAGCGGGAATCGAGACCCAGTACTTC. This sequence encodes CASGLAGIETQYF.

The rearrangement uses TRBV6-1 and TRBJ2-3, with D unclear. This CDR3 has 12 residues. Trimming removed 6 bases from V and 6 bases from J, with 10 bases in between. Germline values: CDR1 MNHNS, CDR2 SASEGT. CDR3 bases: TGTGCCAGCAGCCTACGGACGGATACGCAGTATTTT. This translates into CASSLRTDTQYF.

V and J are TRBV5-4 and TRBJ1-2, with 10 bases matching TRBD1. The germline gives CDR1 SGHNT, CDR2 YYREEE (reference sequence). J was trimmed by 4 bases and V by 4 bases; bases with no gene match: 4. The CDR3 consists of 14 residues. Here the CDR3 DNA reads TGTGCCAGCAGCAGACAGGGGGCGAGCTATGGCTACACCTTC. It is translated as CASSRQGASYGYTF.

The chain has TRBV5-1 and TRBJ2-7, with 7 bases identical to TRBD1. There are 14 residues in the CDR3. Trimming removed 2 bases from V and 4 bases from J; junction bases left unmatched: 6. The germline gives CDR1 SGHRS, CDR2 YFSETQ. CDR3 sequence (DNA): TGCGCCAGCAGCTTAAACAGGGGAGCATACGAGCAGTACTTC. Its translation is CASSLNRGAYEQYF.

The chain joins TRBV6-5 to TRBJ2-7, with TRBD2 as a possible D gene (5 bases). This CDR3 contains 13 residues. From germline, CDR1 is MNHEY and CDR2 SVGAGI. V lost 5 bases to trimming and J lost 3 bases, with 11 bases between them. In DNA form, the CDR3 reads TGTGCCAGCAGTCGTCGGGGAGTCTACGAGCAGTACTTC. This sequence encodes CASSRRGVYEQYF.

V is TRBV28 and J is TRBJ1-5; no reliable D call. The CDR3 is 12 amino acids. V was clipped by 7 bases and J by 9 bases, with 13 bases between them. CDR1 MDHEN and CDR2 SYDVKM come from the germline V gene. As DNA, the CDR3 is TGTGCCAGCACTGTCCAGACTCGGCCCCAGCATTTT. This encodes CASTVQTRPQHF.

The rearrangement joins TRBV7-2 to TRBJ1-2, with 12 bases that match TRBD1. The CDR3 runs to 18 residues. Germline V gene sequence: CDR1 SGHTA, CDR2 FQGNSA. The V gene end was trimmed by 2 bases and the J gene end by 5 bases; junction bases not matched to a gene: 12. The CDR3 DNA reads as TGTGCCAGCAGCTTAACCATGCGGGCGGGACAGGGGGCTTATGGCTACACCTTC. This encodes CASSLTMRAGQGAYGYTF.

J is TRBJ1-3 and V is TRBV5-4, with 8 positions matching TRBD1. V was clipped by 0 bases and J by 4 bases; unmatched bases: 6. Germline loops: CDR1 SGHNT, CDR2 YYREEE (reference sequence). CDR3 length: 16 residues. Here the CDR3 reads CASSLAGRGLGNTIYF. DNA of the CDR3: TGTGCCAGCAGCTTGGCCGGCAGGGGGCTAGGAAACACCATATATTTT.